This TCR beta chain was documented in a study of cytomegalovirus exposure and HLA in healthy donors. General study results and limits: In a later analysis, TCR beta V- and J-gene trimming was associated with a missense DCLRE1C variant.

PCR was performed using 60 Vbeta and 13 Jbeta primers. Per the original data handling: There were 80 million to 95 million unique TCR beta chains by a later count, and some 12 million of them were shared. Clones were read by immunoSEQ multiplex PCR, and TCRdb kept only the in-frame ones, dropping some. V, J and clone size are those of that table, while D and trimming were read from the DNA. The table shows 150,000 to 200,000 clones, with roughly 85% occurring only once. Points on this clone: The antigen is not known.

This CDR3 region has 15 residues. The J segment lost 2 bases and the V segment lost 5 bases, leaving 5 bases of the junction unmatched. Germline CDR1 and CDR2: SGHVS and FNYEAQ. The chain carries TRBV7-6 and TRBJ2-3, with 9 nucleotides matching TRBD1. The sample consisted of PBMCs. The receptor was isolated from a man younger than 35 in good health and CMV-seropositive. The CDR3 spells CASSPTGGDTDTQYF. The CDR3 nucleotides are TGTGCCAGCAGCCCGACAGGGGGGGACACAGATACGCAGTATTTT.